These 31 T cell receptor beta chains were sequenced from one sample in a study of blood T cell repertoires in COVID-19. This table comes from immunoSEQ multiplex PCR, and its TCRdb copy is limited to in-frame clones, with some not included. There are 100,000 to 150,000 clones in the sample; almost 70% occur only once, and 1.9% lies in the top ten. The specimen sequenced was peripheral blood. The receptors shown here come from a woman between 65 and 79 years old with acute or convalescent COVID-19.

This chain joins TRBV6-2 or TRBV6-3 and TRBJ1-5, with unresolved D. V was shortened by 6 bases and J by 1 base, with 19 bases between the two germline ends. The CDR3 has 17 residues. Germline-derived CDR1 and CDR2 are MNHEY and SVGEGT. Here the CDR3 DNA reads TGTGCCAGCAGCCCTTTCGGGAGCGGCGGAAGCAATCAGCCCCAGCATTTT. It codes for CASSPFGSGGSNQPQHF.

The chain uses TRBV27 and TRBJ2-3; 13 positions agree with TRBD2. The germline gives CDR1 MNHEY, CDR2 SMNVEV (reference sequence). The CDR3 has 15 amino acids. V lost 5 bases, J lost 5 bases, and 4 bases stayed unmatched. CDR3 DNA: TGTGCCAGCAGTCTGACTAGCGGGAGGATAGATACGCAGTATTTT. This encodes CASSLTSGRIDTQYF.

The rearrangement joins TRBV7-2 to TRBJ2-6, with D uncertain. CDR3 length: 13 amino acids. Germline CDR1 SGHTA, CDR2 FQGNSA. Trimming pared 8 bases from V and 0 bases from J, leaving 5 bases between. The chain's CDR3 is CASVFSGANVLTF. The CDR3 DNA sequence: TGTGCCAGCGTATTCTCTGGGGCCAACGTCCTGACTTTC.

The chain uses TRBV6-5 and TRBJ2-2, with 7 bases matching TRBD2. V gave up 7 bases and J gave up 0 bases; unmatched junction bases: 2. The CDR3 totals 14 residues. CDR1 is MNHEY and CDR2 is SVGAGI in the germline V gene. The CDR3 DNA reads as TGTGCCAGCAAGGCGGGAGCGAACACCGGGGAGCTGTTTTTT. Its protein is CASKAGANTGELFF.

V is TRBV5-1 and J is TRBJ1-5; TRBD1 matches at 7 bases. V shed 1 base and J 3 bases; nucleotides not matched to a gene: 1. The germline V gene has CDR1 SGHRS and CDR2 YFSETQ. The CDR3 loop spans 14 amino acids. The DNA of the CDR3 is TGCGCCAGCAGCTTGACAGGGGACAATCAGCCCCAGCATTTT. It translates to CASSLTGDNQPQHF.

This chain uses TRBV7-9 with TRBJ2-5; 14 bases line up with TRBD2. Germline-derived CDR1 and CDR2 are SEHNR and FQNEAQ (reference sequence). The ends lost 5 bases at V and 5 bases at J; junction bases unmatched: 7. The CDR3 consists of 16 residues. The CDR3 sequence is CASSAGLAGVWETQYF. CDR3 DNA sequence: TGTGCCAGCAGCGCGGGACTAGCGGGAGTATGGGAGACCCAGTACTTC.

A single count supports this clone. In nucleotides, the CDR3 is TGTGCCAGCAGTTCCCCCTCGGAGGGTGCGCGCTATGGCTACACCTTC. Its protein product is CASSSPSEGARYGYTF. The rearrangement uses TRBV28 and TRBJ1-2; D not certain. The CDR3 runs 16 residues. Germline V gene sequence: CDR1 MDHEN, CDR2 SYDVKM. Trimming took off 4 bases at V and 4 bases at J, with 19 bases between the two ends.

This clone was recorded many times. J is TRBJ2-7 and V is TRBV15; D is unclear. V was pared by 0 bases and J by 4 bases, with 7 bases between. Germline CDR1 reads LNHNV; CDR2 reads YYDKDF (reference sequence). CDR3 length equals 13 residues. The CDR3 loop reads CATSRDFGYEQYF. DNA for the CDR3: TGTGCCACCAGCAGAGATTTCGGGTACGAGCAGTACTTC.

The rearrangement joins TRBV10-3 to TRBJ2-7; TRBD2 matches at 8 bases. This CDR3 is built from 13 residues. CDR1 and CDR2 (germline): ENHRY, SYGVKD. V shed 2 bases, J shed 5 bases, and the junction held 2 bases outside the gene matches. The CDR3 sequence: CAISERGLDEQYF. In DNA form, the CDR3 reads TGTGCCATCAGTGAGAGGGGACTAGACGAGCAGTACTTC.

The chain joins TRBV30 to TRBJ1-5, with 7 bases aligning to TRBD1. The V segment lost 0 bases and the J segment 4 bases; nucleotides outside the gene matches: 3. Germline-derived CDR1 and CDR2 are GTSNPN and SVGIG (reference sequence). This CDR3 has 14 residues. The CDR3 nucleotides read TGTGCCTGGAGTGTCCCGGGACAGAATCAGCCCCAGCATTTT. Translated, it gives CAWSVPGQNQPQHF. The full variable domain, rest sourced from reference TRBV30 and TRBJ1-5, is SQTIHQWPATLVQPVGSPLSLECTVEGTSNPNLYWYRQAAGRGLQLLFYSVGIGQISSEVPQNLSASRPQDRQFILSSKKLLLSDSGFYLCAWSVPGQNQPQHFGDGTRLSIL.

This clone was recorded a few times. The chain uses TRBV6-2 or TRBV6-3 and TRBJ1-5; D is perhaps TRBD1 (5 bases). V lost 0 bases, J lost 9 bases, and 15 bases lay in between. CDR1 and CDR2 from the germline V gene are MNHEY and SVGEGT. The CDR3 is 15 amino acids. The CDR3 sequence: CASSYSGGALGPQHF. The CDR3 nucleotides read TGTGCCAGCAGTTACTCGGGAGGGGCCCTGGGGCCCCAGCATTTT.

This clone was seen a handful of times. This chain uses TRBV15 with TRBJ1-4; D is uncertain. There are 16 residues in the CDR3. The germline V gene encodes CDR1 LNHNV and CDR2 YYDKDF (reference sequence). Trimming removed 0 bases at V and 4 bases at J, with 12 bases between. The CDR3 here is CATSRDLVSLNEKLFF. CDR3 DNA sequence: TGTGCCACCAGCAGAGATCTCGTCAGTCTTAATGAAAAACTGTTTTTT.

CDR3 in DNA: TGCAGCGTTGAAGTTCGTACGGGAGGGGGCAATGAGCAGTTCTTC. Translated: CSVEVRTGGGNEQFF. The chain uses TRBV29-1 and TRBJ2-1, with 8 nucleotides matching TRBD2. This CDR3 is built from 15 residues. The J segment lost 6 bases and the V segment lost 1 base, leaving 8 bases of the junction unmatched. Per the germline V gene, CDR1 is SQVTM and CDR2 is ANQGSEA.

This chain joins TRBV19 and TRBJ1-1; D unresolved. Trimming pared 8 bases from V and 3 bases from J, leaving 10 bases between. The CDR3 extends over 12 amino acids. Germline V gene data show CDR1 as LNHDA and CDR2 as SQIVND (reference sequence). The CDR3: CASRWGDTEAFF. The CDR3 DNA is TGTGCCAGTCGATGGGGAGACACTGAAGCTTTCTTT.

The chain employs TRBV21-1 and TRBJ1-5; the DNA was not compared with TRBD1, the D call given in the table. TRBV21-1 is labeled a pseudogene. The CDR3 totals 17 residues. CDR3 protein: CASSKRGHRGSDQPQHF. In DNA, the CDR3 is TGTGCCAGCAGCAAACGGGGACACCGGGGAAGCGATCAGCCCCAGCATTTT.

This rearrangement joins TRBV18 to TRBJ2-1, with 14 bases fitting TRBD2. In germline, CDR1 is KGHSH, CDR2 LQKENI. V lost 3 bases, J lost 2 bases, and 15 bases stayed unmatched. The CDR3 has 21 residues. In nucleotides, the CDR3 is TGTGCCAGCTCACCTTACCGAAGAGGACTAGCGGGAGGCAGGGCCTACAATGAGCAGTTCTTC. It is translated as CASSPYRRGLAGGRAYNEQFF.

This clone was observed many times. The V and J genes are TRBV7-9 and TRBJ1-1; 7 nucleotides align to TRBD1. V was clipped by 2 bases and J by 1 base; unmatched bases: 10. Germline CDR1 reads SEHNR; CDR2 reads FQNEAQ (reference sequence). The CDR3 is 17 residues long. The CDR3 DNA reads TGTGCCAGCAGCTTACCGATTGGGACAGATACGAACACTGAAGCTTTCTTT. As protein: CASSLPIGTDTNTEAFF.

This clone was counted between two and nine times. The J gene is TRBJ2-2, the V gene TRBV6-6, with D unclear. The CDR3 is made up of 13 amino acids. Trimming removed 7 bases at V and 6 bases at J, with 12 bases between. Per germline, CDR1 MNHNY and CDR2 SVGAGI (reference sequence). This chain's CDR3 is CASIELDAGELFF. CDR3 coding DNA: TGTGCCAGCATTGAGTTAGATGCCGGGGAGCTGTTTTTT.

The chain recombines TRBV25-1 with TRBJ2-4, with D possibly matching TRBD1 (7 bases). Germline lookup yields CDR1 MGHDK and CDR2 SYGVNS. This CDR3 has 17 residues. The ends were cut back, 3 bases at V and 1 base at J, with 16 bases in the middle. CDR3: CASSDPQEGAAKNIQYF. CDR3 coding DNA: TGTGCCAGCAGTGACCCCCAGGAGGGGGCGGCCAAAAACATTCAGTACTTC.

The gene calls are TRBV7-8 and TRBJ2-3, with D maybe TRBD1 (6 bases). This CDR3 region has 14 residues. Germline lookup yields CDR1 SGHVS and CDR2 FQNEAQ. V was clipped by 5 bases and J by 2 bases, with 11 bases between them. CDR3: CASSVGQHTDTQYF. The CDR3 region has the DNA TGTGCCAGCAGCGTAGGACAGCACACAGATACGCAGTATTTT.

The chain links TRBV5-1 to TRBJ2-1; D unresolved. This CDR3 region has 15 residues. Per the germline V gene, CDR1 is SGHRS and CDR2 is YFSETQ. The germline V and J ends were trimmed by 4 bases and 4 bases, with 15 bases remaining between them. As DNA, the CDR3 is TGCGCCAGCAGCCCTCGTTTGTCAGTTTACAATGAGCAGTTCTTC. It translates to CASSPRLSVYNEQFF.

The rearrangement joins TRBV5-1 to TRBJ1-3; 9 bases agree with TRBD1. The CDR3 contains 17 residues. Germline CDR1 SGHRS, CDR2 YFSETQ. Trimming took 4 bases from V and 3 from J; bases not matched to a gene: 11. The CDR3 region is CASSPVTGGLGGNTIYF. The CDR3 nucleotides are TGCGCCAGCAGCCCGGTAACAGGGGGCCTGGGTGGAAACACCATATATTTT. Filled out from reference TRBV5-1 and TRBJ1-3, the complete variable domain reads KAGVTQTPRYLIKTRGQQVTLSCSPISGHRSVSWYQQTPGQGLQFLFEYFSETQRNKGNFPGRFSGRQFSNSRSEMNVSTLELGDSALYLCASSPVTGGLGGNTIYFGEGSWLTVV.

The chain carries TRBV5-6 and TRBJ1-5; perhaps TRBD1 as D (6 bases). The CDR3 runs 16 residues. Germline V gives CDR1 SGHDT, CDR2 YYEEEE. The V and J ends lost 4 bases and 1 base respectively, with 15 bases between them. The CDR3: CASSHYRVVSNQPQHF. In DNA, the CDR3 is TGTGCCAGCAGCCATTACAGGGTTGTAAGCAATCAGCCCCAGCATTTT.

This CDR3 is CASSLQGYTEAFF. Written as DNA, the CDR3 is TGTGCCAGTAGTTTGCAGGGCTATACTGAAGCTTTCTTT. This sequence joins TRBV19 and TRBJ1-1, with D perhaps matching TRBD1 (5 bases). This CDR3 spans 13 amino acids. V dropped 5 bases and J dropped 5 bases, with 12 bases sitting between them. Germline CDR1 reads LNHDA; CDR2 reads SQIVND (reference sequence).

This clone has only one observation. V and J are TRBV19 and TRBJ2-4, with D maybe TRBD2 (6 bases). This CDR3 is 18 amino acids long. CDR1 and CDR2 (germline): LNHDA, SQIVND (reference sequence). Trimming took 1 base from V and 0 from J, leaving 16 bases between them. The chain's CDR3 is CASSIGRGTYIAKNIQYF. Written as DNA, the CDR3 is TGTGCCAGTAGTATAGGACGGGGGACTTACATAGCCAAAAACATTCAGTACTTC.

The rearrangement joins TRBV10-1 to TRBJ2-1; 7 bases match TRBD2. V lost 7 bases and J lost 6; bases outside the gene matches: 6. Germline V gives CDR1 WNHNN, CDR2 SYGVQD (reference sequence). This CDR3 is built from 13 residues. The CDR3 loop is CASNDPGGNEQFF. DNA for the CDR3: TGCGCCAGCAATGATCCGGGAGGCAATGAGCAGTTCTTC.

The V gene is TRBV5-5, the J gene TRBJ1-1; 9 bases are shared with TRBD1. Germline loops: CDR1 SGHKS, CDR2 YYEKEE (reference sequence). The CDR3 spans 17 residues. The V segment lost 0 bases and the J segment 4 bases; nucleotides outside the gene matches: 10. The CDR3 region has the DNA TGTGCCAGCAGCTTGGACCTATGGACAGGGGTGGGCACTGAAGCTTTCTTT. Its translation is CASSLDLWTGVGTEAFF.

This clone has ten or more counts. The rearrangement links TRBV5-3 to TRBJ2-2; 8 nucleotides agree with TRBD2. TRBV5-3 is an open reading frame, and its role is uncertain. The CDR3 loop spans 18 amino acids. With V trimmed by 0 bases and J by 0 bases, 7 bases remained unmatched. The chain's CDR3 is CARSLGASGWANTGELFF. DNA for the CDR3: TGTGCCAGAAGCTTGGGGGCTAGCGGGTGGGCGAACACCGGGGAGCTGTTTTTT.

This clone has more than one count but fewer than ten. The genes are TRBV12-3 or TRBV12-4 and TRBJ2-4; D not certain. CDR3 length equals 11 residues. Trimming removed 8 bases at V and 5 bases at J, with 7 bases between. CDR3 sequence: CASGFQNIQYF. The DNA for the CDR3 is TGTGCCAGCGGCTTTCAAAACATTCAGTACTTC.

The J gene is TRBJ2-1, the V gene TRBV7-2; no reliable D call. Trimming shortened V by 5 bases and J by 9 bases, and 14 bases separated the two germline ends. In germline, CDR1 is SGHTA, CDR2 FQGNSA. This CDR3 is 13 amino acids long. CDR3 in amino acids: CASSLNSRLEQFF. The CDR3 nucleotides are TGTGCCAGCAGCCTAAACTCGAGGCTTGAGCAGTTCTTC.

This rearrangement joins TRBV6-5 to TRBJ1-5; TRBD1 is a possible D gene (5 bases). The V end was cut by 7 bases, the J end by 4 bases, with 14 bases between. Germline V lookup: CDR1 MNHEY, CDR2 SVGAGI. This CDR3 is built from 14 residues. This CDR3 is CASTLQENNQPQHF. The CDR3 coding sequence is TGTGCCAGCACTTTACAGGAGAATAATCAGCCCCAGCATTTT.